This TCR beta chain was documented in a study of OX40 agonist ivuxolimab in advanced cancers. Profiled with immunoSEQ multiplex PCR; TCRdb holds only in-frame clones, not every one. The table lists 15,000 to 25,000 clones, around nine tenths of them singletons. It was autoimmune disease history or systemic immunosuppression that excluded patients. From germline, CDR1 is SGHAT and CDR2 FQNNGV. Trimming stripped 5 bases from V and 6 bases from J, with 17 bases between. This CDR3 has 15 residues. This clone has only one observation. This clonotype was obtained from an adult with an advanced solid tumor such as melanoma, head and neck, liver or kidney cancer. This chain links TRBV11-2 with TRBJ2-1; D may be TRBD1 (6 bases). Sequences were derived from CD4+ or CD8+ T cells sorted from blood, sampled in a trial of the OX40 agonist ivuxolimab. CDR3 residues: CASSMIQGSGNEQFF. The CDR3 DNA reads TGTGCCAGCAGCATGATACAGGGCTCGGGCAATGAGCAGTTCTTC.